Below, 28 T cell receptor beta chains from the same sample are listed, as sequenced in a study of T-cell memory formation after mild COVID-19 (dated by TCRdb to the early 2020s). The library came from 5' RACE. Sequencing was performed on an Illumina NovaSeq 6000. Through fastp at Q25 and MiXCR, TCRdb rebuilt clones from the public reads, retaining in-frame beta chains. Under each unique CDR3 protein, matching rows form one entry showing the most common genes and DNA. The sample contains approximately 190,000 distinct CDR3 sequences, around 16% of them found a single time. Roughly 2.3% of the sample is held by the ten biggest clonotypes. Sequencing was performed on PBMCs or a T cell subset sorted from them (not recorded which). These receptors came from an adult woman who had mild COVID-19 (a few samples of this study predate the infection). The sample titles of this study are shuffled in the database, so cell type and time point are left out; the donor was told from shared clones.

Only a few counts were recorded for this clonotype. V usage is TRBV5-1 and J usage is TRBJ1-6; 12 bases agree with TRBD1. V was pared by 3 bases and J by 6 bases, with 7 bases of the junction left unmatched. The germline V gene encodes CDR1 SGHRS and CDR2 YFSETQ. The CDR3 is 17 residues long. This chain's CDR3 is CASSWGTGGAVNSPLHF. The CDR3 DNA reads as TGCGCCAGCAGCTGGGGGACAGGGGGCGCCGTTAATTCACCCCTCCACTTT.

The chain uses TRBV20-1 and TRBJ1-5; a weak D match, TRBD1 (5 bases). The CDR3 has 13 amino acids. Trimming left V 5 bases short and J 2 bases short, with 10 bases between. Germline-derived CDR1 and CDR2 are DFQATT and SNEGSKA (reference sequence). The CDR3 nucleotides read TGCAGTGCTGGGGCGGGAGGCAATCAGCCCCAGCATTTT. Its translation is CSAGAGGNQPQHF.

CDR3 sequence: CSARLAGSLFF. CDR3 nucleotide sequence: TGCAGTGCTAGGTTAGCGGGAAGTCTGTTTTTT. This rearrangement joins TRBV20-1 to TRBJ2-2; 8 positions agree with TRBD2. The CDR3 is 11 residues long. Germline CDR1 reads DFQATT; CDR2 reads SNEGSKA (reference sequence). Unmatched junction bases numbered 5, after V lost 3 bases and J lost 14 bases.

Only a few counts were recorded for this clonotype. The chain links TRBV20-1 to TRBJ2-1; 9 nucleotides agree with TRBD2. CDR1 and CDR2 (germline): DFQATT, SNEGSKA (reference sequence). The ends lost 5 bases at V and 8 bases at J; junction bases unmatched: 13. This CDR3 is 15 amino acids long. CDR3 residues: CSALVGSGRSHEQFF. The CDR3 DNA reads as TGCAGTGCTCTCGTCGGGAGCGGGAGGAGTCATGAGCAGTTCTTC.

This clonotype was detected a few times. J is TRBJ2-7 and V is TRBV7-9; TRBD1 matches 7 bases. Germline V lookup: CDR1 SEHNR, CDR2 FQNEAQ (reference sequence). The CDR3 runs 12 residues. J gave up 5 bases and V 6 bases, and 4 bases lay outside the gene matches. The CDR3 region is CASSTTGDEQYF. The CDR3 region has the DNA TGTGCCAGCAGTACCACAGGGGACGAGCAGTACTTC.

This sequence joins TRBV5-1 and TRBJ2-5; 7 positions agree with TRBD1. The V segment lost 4 bases and the J segment 1 base; nucleotides outside the gene matches: 4. The CDR3 loop spans 14 amino acids. Germline-derived CDR1 and CDR2 are SGHRS and YFSETQ. The DNA of the CDR3 is TGCGCCAGCAGCCGACAGGGTCCCCAAGAGACCCAGTACTTC. It encodes CASSRQGPQETQYF.

This clonotype has a handful of counts. CDR3 bases: TGTGCCAGCAGTTTAGCGGGGAATTCACCCCTCCACTTT. Translating it yields CASSLAGNSPLHF. V and J are TRBV12-3 or TRBV12-4 and TRBJ1-6; D gene unclear. CDR3 size: 13 residues. The germline V and J ends were trimmed by 0 bases and 7 bases, with 4 bases remaining between them.

This clonotype was found a few times. The rearrangement links TRBV10-3 to TRBJ2-3; D is unclear. The CDR3 is made up of 14 amino acids. V gave up 3 bases and J gave up 2 bases, with 9 bases separating them. CDR1 and CDR2 (germline): ENHRY, SYGVKD. The CDR3 DNA reads as TGTGCCATCAGTGATGGCGGTCACACAGATACGCAGTATTTT. The encoded protein is CAISDGGHTDTQYF.

V and J are TRBV6-2 or TRBV6-3 and TRBJ1-2; tentative D call: TRBD1 (6 bases). The CDR3 covers 12 residues. The germline V and J ends were trimmed by 7 bases and 4 bases, with 10 bases remaining between them. The germline CDR1 and CDR2 sequences are MNHEY and SVGEGT. CDR3 DNA sequence: TGTGCCAGCAAGGACAGCTCCTATGGCTACACCTTC. Translating gives CASKDSSYGYTF.

This clonotype has at least ten counts. The chain combines TRBV27 with TRBJ2-1, with 7 positions matching TRBD2. CDR1 is MNHEY and CDR2 is SMNVEV in the germline V gene (reference sequence). The CDR3 sequence is 14 residues long. After removal of 8 bases from V and 6 bases from J, the junction contained 10 bases not matched to a gene. CDR3 sequence (DNA): TGTGCCAGCTCGAGGCTAGCGGCCTTCAATGAGCAGTTCTTC. It translates to CASSRLAAFNEQFF.

A few counts support this clonotype. This chain connects TRBV5-1 to TRBJ2-7; weak D call: TRBD1 (5 bases). V was trimmed by 1 base and J by 2 bases, leaving 10 bases between them. The CDR3 spans 14 residues. From germline, CDR1 is SGHRS and CDR2 YFSETQ. The CDR3 DNA follows: TGCGCCAGCAGCTTGACAGGTCCCCCCTACGAGCAGTACTTC. Translating gives CASSLTGPPYEQYF.

The V call is TRBV19, the J call TRBJ2-7; 7 nucleotides match TRBD2. Trimming cost V 3 bases and J 4 bases; bases outside gene matches: 6. The germline CDR1 and CDR2 sequences are LNHDA and SQIVND (reference sequence). This CDR3 is built from 14 residues. CDR3 nucleotide sequence: TGTGCCAGTAGTATTGTGGGAGGGCCTTACGAGCAGTACTTC. It encodes CASSIVGGPYEQYF. The whole variable domain, filled in from reference TRBV19 and TRBJ2-7, reads DGGITQSPKYLFRKEGQNVTLSCEQNLNHDAMYWYRQDPGQGLRLIYYSQIVNDFQKGDIAEGYSVSREKKESFPLTVTSAQKNPTAFYLCASSIVGGPYEQYFGPGTRLTVT.

This clonotype appeared a single time. The rearrangement joins TRBV20-1 to TRBJ1-2; D possibly corresponds to TRBD1 (5 bases). V gave up 3 bases and J gave up 7 bases, with 18 bases separating them. Germline V gene sequence: CDR1 DFQATT, CDR2 SNEGSKA (reference sequence). This CDR3 region has 14 residues. CDR3 sequence: CSARRGRETGGYTF. CDR3 in DNA: TGCAGTGCTAGGCGGGGACGGGAGACGGGTGGCTACACCTTC.

J is TRBJ2-7 and V is TRBV15; D call uncertain. The CDR3 runs 14 residues. The V end lost 0 bases, the J end lost 4 bases, and 10 bases lay between the germline ends. The germline V gene has CDR1 LNHNV and CDR2 YYDKDF (reference sequence). DNA for the CDR3: TGTGCCACCAGCAGAGAGTTGGGTCCGTACGAGCAGTACTTC. It is translated as CATSRELGPYEQYF.

This clonotype has a handful of counts. The J gene is TRBJ1-1, the V gene TRBV5-1; D gene ambiguous. The V gene lost 4 bases and the J gene lost 1 base, with 8 bases spanning the gap. CDR1 SGHRS and CDR2 YFSETQ come from the germline V gene. This CDR3 is 13 amino acids long. DNA of the CDR3: TGCGCCAGCAGCCAAGTACCGAACACTGAAGCTTTCTTT. Translated: CASSQVPNTEAFF.

At least ten counts were recorded for this clonotype. The J gene is TRBJ2-3, the V gene TRBV12-3 or TRBV12-4; D might be TRBD1 or TRBD2, each matching 5 bases. V was shortened by 6 bases and J by 1 base, with 8 bases between the two germline ends. This CDR3 contains 13 residues. The CDR3 DNA reads as TGTGCCAGCAGACTAGGGGGCACAGATACGCAGTATTTT. It is translated as CASRLGGTDTQYF.

This clonotype was picked up many times. Written as DNA, the CDR3 is TGTGCCAGCAGTGCAACCGGGACAGGGGCCTACGAGCAGTACTTC. Amino acids: CASSATGTGAYEQYF. This chain links TRBV2 with TRBJ2-7; 10 positions agree with TRBD1. The CDR3 covers 15 residues. Germline trimming cut 4 bases from V and 2 bases from J; bases unmatched to any gene: 5. Germline CDR1 and CDR2: SNHLY and FYNNEI.

This clonotype has just a few counts. The V call is TRBV20-1, the J call TRBJ2-5; D might be TRBD1 or TRBD2, each matching 5 bases. The V end lost 4 bases, the J end lost 0 bases, and 15 bases lay between the germline ends. From germline, CDR1 is DFQATT and CDR2 SNEGSKA (reference sequence). The CDR3 is made up of 15 amino acids. The CDR3 sequence: CSATQADTDQETQYF. DNA of the CDR3: TGCAGTGCTACCCAAGCGGACACGGACCAAGAGACCCAGTACTTC.

This chain joins TRBV20-1 and TRBJ1-2; D call uncertain. V shed 3 bases and J shed 5 bases, with 7 bases lying between them. Germline V lookup: CDR1 DFQATT, CDR2 SNEGSKA (reference sequence). The CDR3 spans 11 residues. CDR3 protein: CSASLGYGYTF. The DNA for the CDR3 is TGCAGTGCTAGTCTGGGGTATGGCTACACCTTC.

This chain uses TRBV15 with TRBJ2-3, with D perhaps matching TRBD2 (7 bases). Germline CDR1 LNHNV, CDR2 YYDKDF (reference sequence). Trimming stripped 1 base from V and 2 bases from J, with 10 bases between. The CDR3 sequence is 15 residues long. CDR3 DNA sequence: TGTGCCACCAGCAGAGTGCGGGGGCCCACAGATACGCAGTATTTT. It codes for CATSRVRGPTDTQYF.

This clonotype turned up a few times. The CDR3 protein is CASSPDSLRLGEQYF. CDR3 nucleotides: TGCGCCAGCAGCCCGGACAGCCTTAGGTTGGGGGAGCAGTACTTC. This chain links TRBV5-1 with TRBJ2-7; TRBD1 is a possible D gene (6 bases). CDR1 is SGHRS, CDR2 YFSETQ, per germline. V lost 4 bases to trimming and J lost 7 bases, with 21 bases between them. This CDR3 has 15 amino acids.

V and J are TRBV20-1 and TRBJ2-1; 16 nucleotides line up with TRBD2. V shed 3 bases and J 14 bases; nucleotides not matched to a gene: 10. Germline V gene lookup returns CDR1 DFQATT and CDR2 SNEGSKA (reference sequence). This CDR3 is built from 15 residues. The CDR3 region has the DNA TGCAGTGCTAGGACCGGGACTAGCGGGGGGGCATTCGAGTTCTTC. Its protein product is CSARTGTSGGAFEFF.

The chain carries TRBV6-5 and TRBJ2-1; 9 nucleotides agree with TRBD1. The CDR3 sequence is 16 residues long. V was pared by 4 bases and J by 1 base, with 5 bases of the junction left unmatched. Germline CDR1 MNHEY, CDR2 SVGAGI. CDR3 in DNA: TGTGCCAGCAGTTCGACAGGGGGTGTTTCCTACAATGAGCAGTTCTTC. This gives the protein CASSSTGGVSYNEQFF.

The CDR3 region is CASSPTDGPNYGYTF. In nucleotides, the CDR3 is TGCGCCAGCAGCCCCACCGACGGCCCCAACTATGGCTACACCTTC. The chain couples TRBV5-1 to TRBJ1-2; D uncertain. V was clipped by 4 bases and J by 2 bases, with 15 bases between them. The germline V gene encodes CDR1 SGHRS and CDR2 YFSETQ. The CDR3 covers 15 residues.

This clonotype was seen only a few times. The rearrangement links TRBV6-5 to TRBJ2-7; D not certain. This CDR3 contains 13 residues. Germline lookup yields CDR1 MNHEY and CDR2 SVGAGI. V lost 8 bases and J lost 3, with 14 bases in between. The CDR3 DNA is TGTGCCAGCGGAGATAATGGGGACTACGAGCAGTACTTC. Protein sequence: CASGDNGDYEQYF.

This clonotype was seen more than once but under ten times. V usage is TRBV4-1 and J usage is TRBJ2-3; TRBD2 aligns across 11 bases. Germline V lookup: CDR1 MGHRA, CDR2 YSYEKL. Trimming cost V 3 bases and J 8 bases; bases outside gene matches: 7. This CDR3 spans 15 amino acids. DNA of the CDR3: TGCGCCAGCAGCCACGGGACTAGCGGACGGGGTACGCAGTATTTT. As protein: CASSHGTSGRGTQYF.

A few counts support this clonotype. CDR3 nucleotides: TGCGCCAGCAGCCAAAACCCCTCGGGGGGCTATTATGAAGCTTTCTTT. This encodes CASSQNPSGGYYEAFF. J is TRBJ1-1 and V is TRBV4-1, with D maybe TRBD1 (6 bases). The CDR3 loop spans 16 amino acids. Germline CDR1 is MGHRA and CDR2 is YSYEKL. The V and J ends lost 2 bases and 7 bases respectively, with 20 bases between them.

The chain employs TRBV30 and TRBJ1-5; no clear D. The germline V and J ends were trimmed by 1 base and 2 bases, with 12 bases remaining between them. Germline CDR1 is GTSNPN and CDR2 is SVGIG (reference sequence). CDR3 length: 15 amino acids. CDR3 amino acids: CAWSGEDQGNQPQHF. DNA of the CDR3: TGTGCCTGGAGTGGTGAGGACCAGGGCAATCAGCCCCAGCATTTT. The full variable domain, rest sourced from reference TRBV30 and TRBJ1-5, is SQTIHQWPATLVQPVGSPLSLECTVEGTSNPNLYWYRQAAGRGLQLLFYSVGIGQISSEVPQNLSASRPQDRQFILSSKKLLLSDSGFYLCAWSGEDQGNQPQHFGDGTRLSIL.